Listed here are 14 T cell receptor beta chains from one sample, sequenced in a study of beta chain features in type 1 diabetes. Every bit of the isolated RNA underwent reverse transcription, so sequencing read expressed TCRB transcripts. Only in-frame clones appear in the TCRdb table, and some are missing; sequencing was by immunoSEQ multiplex PCR. Counted here are under 50,000 clones, about 66% occurring once; the ten biggest clones make up roughly 2.1%. No cognate antigen is known for these TCRs. The study, taken as a whole, reports: For Type 1 diabetes patients, all four CD4+ subsets carried TCRB CDR3s that were moderately but significantly shorter.

Sequencing was performed on Tregs from blood. These receptors were collected from a woman under 30 with type 1 diabetes.

V gene TRBV19 combines with J gene TRBJ2-1; 10 bases fit TRBD2. Germline lookup yields CDR1 LNHDA and CDR2 SQIVND (reference sequence). V lost 9 bases and J lost 3; bases outside the gene matches: 8. CDR3 length equals 15 residues. The DNA for the CDR3 is TGTGCCAGCCGAACTAGCGGGACAATCTACAATGAGCAGTTCTTC. It encodes CASRTSGTIYNEQFF.

The V gene is TRBV29-1, the J gene TRBJ1-5, with TRBD1 matching over 7 bases. After removal of 7 bases from V and 5 bases from J, the junction contained 8 bases not matched to a gene. The germline V gene has CDR1 SQVTM and CDR2 ANQGSEA. This CDR3 is 13 amino acids long. The CDR3 is CSAIRDRDQPQHF. As DNA, the CDR3 is TGCAGCGCAATCCGGGACAGAGATCAGCCCCAGCATTTT.

V is TRBV7-8 and J is TRBJ2-1; 8 bases align to TRBD1. CDR3 length: 20 residues. CDR1 SGHVS and CDR2 FQNEAQ come from the germline V gene. V shed 5 bases, J shed 0 bases, and the junction held 18 bases outside the gene matches. This chain's CDR3 is CASSLGSTGALLDSYNEQFF. Here the CDR3 DNA reads TGTGCCAGCAGCCTAGGGTCGACAGGGGCCCTACTAGACTCCTACAATGAGCAGTTCTTC.

The rearrangement links TRBV7-9 to TRBJ2-1; 7 nucleotides line up with TRBD1. The V segment lost 10 bases and the J segment 3 bases; nucleotides outside the gene matches: 6. The CDR3 is made up of 13 amino acids. The germline V gene encodes CDR1 SEHNR and CDR2 FQNEAQ (reference sequence). CDR3 in DNA: TGTGCCATGCCCGGGGACAGCTACAATGAGCAGTTCTTC. It encodes CAMPGDSYNEQFF. Drawing the rest from reference TRBV7-9 and TRBJ2-1, the complete variable domain is DTGVSQNPRHKITKRGQNVTFRCDPISEHNRLYWYRQTLGQGPEFLTYFQNEAQLEKSRLLSDRFSAERPKGSFSTLEIQRTEQGDSAMYLCAMPGDSYNEQFFGPGTRLTVL.

V usage is TRBV9 and J usage is TRBJ1-2; D not certain. The CDR3 is made up of 12 amino acids. Germline CDR1 and CDR2: SGDLS and YYNGEE. V lost 2 bases and J 1 base, leaving 3 bases between the germline ends. CDR3 in amino acids: CASSVLNYGYTF. As DNA, the CDR3 is TGTGCCAGCAGCGTTCTTAACTATGGCTACACCTTC.

This clone was counted only a few times. This chain uses TRBV5-4 with TRBJ2-7; D possibly corresponds to TRBD1 (6 bases). This CDR3 contains 14 residues. Trimming left V 4 bases short and J 4 bases short, with 15 bases between. The germline V gene encodes CDR1 SGHNT and CDR2 YYREEE (reference sequence). This CDR3 reads CASSPGQRTYEQYF. The DNA of the CDR3 is TGTGCCAGCAGCCCAGGACAGAGAACTTACGAGCAGTACTTC.

This sequence joins TRBV10-3 and TRBJ2-7; 7 nucleotides line up with TRBD2. V was pared by 4 bases and J by 3 bases, with 6 bases of the junction left unmatched. Germline CDR1 is ENHRY and CDR2 is SYGVKD. This CDR3 has 14 amino acids. CDR3: CAISAAGDSYEQYF. CDR3 DNA sequence: TGTGCCATCAGTGCTGCGGGAGATAGCTACGAGCAGTACTTC.

J is TRBJ2-7 and V is TRBV18, with a weak D call TRBD2 (5 bases). The V end was cut by 0 bases, the J end by 5 bases, with 11 bases between. The CDR3 runs to 14 residues. Germline assignment: CDR1 KGHSH and CDR2 LQKENI. The CDR3 loop is CASSPPGLAHEQYF. CDR3 sequence (DNA): TGTGCCAGCTCACCACCAGGGCTAGCCCACGAGCAGTACTTC.

This clone was observed a handful of times. The rearrangement uses TRBV7-9 and TRBJ2-7; D is perhaps TRBD2 (6 bases). The CDR3 extends over 14 amino acids. V lost 4 bases and J 3 bases, leaving 13 bases between the germline ends. Germline CDR1 and CDR2: SEHNR and FQNEAQ (reference sequence). DNA of the CDR3: TGTGCCAGCAGCTCGGGGCGGGGAGTCTACGAGCAGTACTTC. It encodes CASSSGRGVYEQYF.

This rearrangement joins TRBV7-9 to TRBJ2-7, with a possible D match to TRBD2 (6 bases). With 5 bases removed from V and 6 bases from J, the gap between germline ends came to 23 bases. CDR1 is SEHNR and CDR2 is FQNEAQ in the germline V gene (reference sequence). The CDR3 contains 16 residues. The CDR3 reads CASSLSGADIFLEQYF. In DNA, the CDR3 is TGTGCCAGCAGCCTCTCGGGAGCTGATATATTTCTCGAGCAGTACTTC. The full variable domain, in which reference TRBV7-9 and TRBJ2-7 provide the parts outside the CDR3, is DTGVSQNPRHKITKRGQNVTFRCDPISEHNRLYWYRQTLGQGPEFLTYFQNEAQLEKSRLLSDRFSAERPKGSFSTLEIQRTEQGDSAMYLCASSLSGADIFLEQYFGPGTRLTVT.

The gene calls are TRBV28 and TRBJ2-7, with TRBD2 matching 12 bases. The CDR3 contains 14 residues. V gave up 5 bases and J gave up 2 bases; unmatched junction bases: 1. Germline V gene sequence: CDR1 MDHEN, CDR2 SYDVKM. The CDR3 nucleotides are TGTGCCAGCAGTCGGACTAGCGGGACCTACGAGCAGTACTTC. Its translation is CASSRTSGTYEQYF.

This clone has a handful of counts. The DNA for the CDR3 is TGTGCCAGCAGCCGGCGGGAGGGTGGGACTGAAGCTTTCTTT. This translates into CASSRREGGTEAFF. The V gene is TRBV7-2, the J gene TRBJ1-1; D remains unclear. The CDR3 contains 14 residues. Between the trimmed V and J ends, which lost 5 bases and 5 bases, there was a span of 15 bases. Germline CDR1 is SGHTA and CDR2 is FQGNSA.

This rearrangement joins TRBV18 to TRBJ2-1, with D possibly being TRBD2 (5 bases). This CDR3 region has 12 residues. Germline lookup yields CDR1 KGHSH and CDR2 LQKENI. V was clipped by 0 bases and J by 12 bases, with 9 bases between them. This CDR3 is CASSPPAEGQFF. The DNA of the CDR3 is TGTGCCAGCTCACCACCGGCCGAGGGGCAGTTCTTC.

J is TRBJ2-1 and V is TRBV30; 11 bases are a match to TRBD2. The CDR3 runs 14 residues. V was pared by 1 base and J by 14 bases, with 10 bases of the junction left unmatched. Per the germline V gene, CDR1 is GTSNPN and CDR2 is SVGIG (reference sequence). The CDR3 reads CAWSETSGSPREFF. The CDR3 DNA follows: TGTGCCTGGAGTGAAACTAGCGGGAGCCCCCGGGAGTTCTTC. The whole variable domain, filled in from reference TRBV30 and TRBJ2-1, reads SQTIHQWPATLVQPVGSPLSLECTVEGTSNPNLYWYRQAAGRGLQLLFYSVGIGQISSEVPQNLSASRPQDRQFILSSKKLLLSDSGFYLCAWSETSGSPREFFGPGTRLTVL.